The 15 T cell receptor beta chains below come from one sample, sequenced in a study of cytomegalovirus exposure and HLA in healthy donors. Primers: 60 Vbeta forward and 13 Jbeta reverse. Profiling relied on immunoSEQ multiplex PCR, and the TCRdb table lists in-frame clones only, not all of them. The repertoire consists of 90,000 to 120,000 clones, with 55% to 85% occurring once and the leading ten covering about 8%. The sequenced sample was PBMCs. These receptors were collected from a young man in good health and CMV-seronegative.

Points on this clone: In the same sample, other DNA sequences code for this CDR3. The genes are TRBV7-9 and TRBJ2-1, with 7 positions matching TRBD1. The CDR3 extends over 14 amino acids. Per germline, CDR1 SEHNR and CDR2 FQNEAQ (reference sequence). V shed 5 bases, J shed 5 bases, and the junction held 6 bases outside the gene matches. CDR3 in DNA: TGTGCCAGCAGCCTAACACAGGGGAACAATGAGCAGTTCTTC. It specifies CASSLTQGNNEQFF. The full variable domain, rest sourced from reference TRBV7-9 and TRBJ2-1, is DTGVSQNPRHKITKRGQNVTFRCDPISEHNRLYWYRQTLGQGPEFLTYFQNEAQLEKSRLLSDRFSAERPKGSFSTLEIQRTEQGDSAMYLCASSLTQGNNEQFFGPGTRLTVL.

The chain employs TRBV18 and TRBJ1-2; 10 nucleotides match TRBD1. The CDR3 sequence is 13 residues long. In germline, CDR1 is KGHSH, CDR2 LQKENI. V lost 3 bases to trimming and J lost 8 bases; unmatched junction nucleotides: 3. The CDR3 DNA follows: TGTGCCAGCTCACCGACAGGGGGCGAAGGCTACACCTTC. Its translation: CASSPTGGEGYTF.

The chain is built from TRBV9 and TRBJ1-2, with 12 bases that match TRBD1. The CDR3 sequence is 19 residues long. Germline values: CDR1 SGDLS, CDR2 YYNGEE. The V gene end was trimmed by 0 bases and the J gene end by 4 bases; junction bases not matched to a gene: 13. The CDR3 loop reads CASSVVSSGQGARSYGYTF. The CDR3 coding sequence is TGTGCCAGCAGCGTAGTTTCATCGGGACAGGGGGCGCGATCCTATGGCTACACCTTC.

The rearrangement links TRBV2 to TRBJ1-6; TRBD1 matches 9 bases. CDR3 size: 15 residues. The germline V gene encodes CDR1 SNHLY and CDR2 FYNNEI. Trimming removed 8 bases from V and 6 bases from J; junction bases left unmatched: 8. CDR3 sequence reads: CASGTGYRSNSPLHF. The CDR3 coding sequence is TGTGCCAGCGGGACAGGGTATCGGAGTAATTCACCCCTCCACTTT.

This clone was counted a few times. The chain has TRBV6-1 and TRBJ1-6; D is ambiguous. Germline V gene lookup returns CDR1 MNHNS and CDR2 SASEGT. Between the trimmed V and J ends, which lost 4 bases and 2 bases, there was a span of 6 bases. The CDR3 covers 14 residues. Written as DNA, the CDR3 is TGTGCCAGCAGTGCGGGTCCCTATAATTCACCCCTCCACTTT. It encodes CASSAGPYNSPLHF.

V usage is TRBV28 and J usage is TRBJ2-1, with 9 nucleotides matching TRBD2. After removal of 6 bases from V and 10 bases from J, the junction contained 7 bases not matched to a gene. Germline lookup yields CDR1 MDHEN and CDR2 SYDVKM. CDR3 size: 13 residues. The CDR3: CASSPGLAGEQFF. The CDR3 nucleotides are TGTGCCAGCAGCCCGGGACTAGCAGGCGAGCAGTTCTTC.

The V call is TRBV6-5, the J call TRBJ2-2; no firm D call. Trimming took 0 bases from V and 2 from J, leaving 7 bases between them. The CDR3 is 15 residues long. Germline V CDR1 and CDR2: MNHEY, SVGAGI. The CDR3 sequence is CASSYSSGNTGELFF. In DNA form, the CDR3 reads TGTGCCAGCAGTTACTCGTCAGGAAACACCGGGGAGCTGTTTTTT.

The chain has TRBV5-1 and TRBJ2-2, with TRBD1 identical over 8 bases. The CDR3 loop spans 15 amino acids. CDR1 is SGHRS, CDR2 YFSETQ, per germline. Trimming removed 0 bases from V and 4 bases from J; junction bases left unmatched: 2. CDR3 sequence reads: CASSLGQGSTGELFF. The DNA for the CDR3 is TGCGCCAGCAGCTTGGGACAGGGGTCCACCGGGGAGCTGTTTTTT.

V and J are TRBV5-8 and TRBJ2-5, with D perhaps matching TRBD2 (6 bases). There are 15 residues in the CDR3. The germline CDR1 and CDR2 sequences are SGHTS and YDEGEE. Deletions cut 4 bases from V and 0 bases from J, with 13 bases between. CDR3 DNA sequence: TGTGCCAGCAGCCGGGGAGGCCAGTACCAAGAGACCCAGTACTTC. It specifies CASSRGGQYQETQYF.

The chain combines TRBV2 with TRBJ2-1; D is perhaps TRBD2 (5 bases). The CDR3 totals 14 residues. Germline lookup yields CDR1 SNHLY and CDR2 FYNNEI. V lost 7 bases, J lost 7 bases, and 17 bases lay in between. CDR3 residues: CASIGLEGRNEQFF. Written as DNA, the CDR3 is TGTGCCAGCATTGGGCTAGAAGGGAGAAATGAGCAGTTCTTC.

The CDR3 region has the DNA TGCAGCGCCGAGGGGGGGTCGGGGACGGATTACGAGCAGTACTTC. Its translation is CSAEGGSGTDYEQYF. The J gene is TRBJ2-7, the V gene TRBV29-1; TRBD2 might be the D (7 bases). This CDR3 has 15 residues. Per the germline V gene, CDR1 is SQVTM and CDR2 is ANQGSEA. The V and J ends lost 7 bases and 4 bases respectively, with 23 bases between them.

This clone was observed a few times. The rearrangement uses TRBV30 and TRBJ2-3; 7 positions match TRBD2. The germline gives CDR1 GTSNPN, CDR2 SVGIG (reference sequence). CDR3 length: 15 amino acids. Trimming took 4 bases from V and 5 from J; bases not matched to a gene: 12. CDR3 sequence: CAWNLGAGEGDTQYF. CDR3 coding DNA: TGTGCCTGGAACCTTGGGGCGGGAGAGGGAGATACGCAGTATTTT.

CDR3 region: CASSQVQRGYDNEQFF. Here the CDR3 DNA reads TGTGCCAGCAGCCAAGTTCAGAGGGGGTACGACAATGAGCAGTTCTTC. This chain uses TRBV4-2 with TRBJ2-1, with D possibly being TRBD1 (6 bases). Germline lookup yields CDR1 LGHNA and CDR2 YNFKEQ. The CDR3 loop spans 16 amino acids. Trimming pared 1 base from V and 5 bases from J, leaving 15 bases between.

V and J are TRBV6-1 and TRBJ1-5, with D perhaps matching TRBD1 (6 bases). CDR1 and CDR2 from the germline V gene are MNHNS and SASEGT. Between the trimmed V and J ends, which lost 2 bases and 2 bases, there was a span of 13 bases. The CDR3 totals 16 residues. The CDR3 coding sequence is TGTGCCAGCAGTGAACTGACAGGTTTGGGCAATCAGCCCCAGCATTTT. Translated, it gives CASSELTGLGNQPQHF.

The gene calls are TRBV4-1 and TRBJ1-2; 8 bases map to TRBD1. This CDR3 has 17 amino acids. J gave up 2 bases and V 0 bases, and 8 bases lay outside the gene matches. CDR1 is MGHRA, CDR2 YSYEKL, per germline. The CDR3: CASSQEGQGAANYGYTF. As DNA, the CDR3 is TGCGCCAGCAGCCAAGAAGGACAGGGTGCGGCCAACTATGGCTACACCTTC.